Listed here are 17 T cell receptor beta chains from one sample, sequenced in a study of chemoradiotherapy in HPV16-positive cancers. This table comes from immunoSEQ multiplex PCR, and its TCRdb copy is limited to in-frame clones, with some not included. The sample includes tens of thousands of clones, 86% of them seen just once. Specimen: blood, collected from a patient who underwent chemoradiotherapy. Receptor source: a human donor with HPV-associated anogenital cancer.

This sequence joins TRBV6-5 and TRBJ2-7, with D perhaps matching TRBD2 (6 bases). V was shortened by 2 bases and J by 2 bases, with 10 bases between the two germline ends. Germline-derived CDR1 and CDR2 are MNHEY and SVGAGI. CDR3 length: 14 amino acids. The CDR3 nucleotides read TGTGCCAGCAGTTACGTGGGAGGTCCCTACGAGCAGTACTTC. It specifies CASSYVGGPYEQYF.

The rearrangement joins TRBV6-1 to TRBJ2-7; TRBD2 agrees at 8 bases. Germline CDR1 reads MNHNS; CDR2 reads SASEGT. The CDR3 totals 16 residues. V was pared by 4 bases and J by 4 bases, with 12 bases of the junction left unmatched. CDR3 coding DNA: TGTGCCAGCAGTGCCCTACGCGGGGGGCGGCCTTACGAGCAGTACTTC. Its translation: CASSALRGGRPYEQYF.

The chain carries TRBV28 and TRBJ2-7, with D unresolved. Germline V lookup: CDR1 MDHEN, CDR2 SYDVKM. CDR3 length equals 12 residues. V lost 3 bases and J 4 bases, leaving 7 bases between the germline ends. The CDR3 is CASSLTKYEQYF. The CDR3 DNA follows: TGTGCCAGCAGTTTGACAAAGTACGAGCAGTACTTC. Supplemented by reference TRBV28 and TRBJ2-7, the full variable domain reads DVKVTQSSRYLVKRTGEKVFLECVQDMDHENMFWYRQDPGLGLRLIYFSYDVKMKEKGDIPEGYSVSREKKERFSLILESASTNQTSMYLCASSLTKYEQYFGPGTRLTVT.

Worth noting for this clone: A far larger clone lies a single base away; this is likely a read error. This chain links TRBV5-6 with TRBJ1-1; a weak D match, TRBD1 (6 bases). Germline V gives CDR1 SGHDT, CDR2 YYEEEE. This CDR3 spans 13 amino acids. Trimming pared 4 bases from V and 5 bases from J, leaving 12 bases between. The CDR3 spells CASSRQEGTEAFF. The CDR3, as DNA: TGTGCCAGCAGCCGACAGGAGGGGACTGAAGCTTTCTTT.

This CDR3 reads CASKGGDTDTQYF. The CDR3 DNA is TGTGCCAGCAAAGGAGGGGACACAGATACGCAGTATTTT. The chain combines TRBV6-6 with TRBJ2-3; D might be TRBD2 (6 bases). The V gene lost 7 bases and the J gene lost 2 bases, with 10 bases spanning the gap. From germline, CDR1 is MNHNY and CDR2 SVGAGI (reference sequence). The length of the CDR3 is 13 residues.

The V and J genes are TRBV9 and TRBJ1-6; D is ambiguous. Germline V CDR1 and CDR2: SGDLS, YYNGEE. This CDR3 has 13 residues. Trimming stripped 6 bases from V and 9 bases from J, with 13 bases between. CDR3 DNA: TGTGCCAGCAACCCGGACGGACTTTCACCCCTCCACTTT. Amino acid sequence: CASNPDGLSPLHF.

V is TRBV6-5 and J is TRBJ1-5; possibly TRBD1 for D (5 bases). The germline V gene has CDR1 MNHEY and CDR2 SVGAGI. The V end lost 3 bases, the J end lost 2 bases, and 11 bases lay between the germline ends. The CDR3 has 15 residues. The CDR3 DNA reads TGTGCCAGCAGTTATTACGACAGCCGCAATCAGCCCCAGCATTTT. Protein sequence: CASSYYDSRNQPQHF.

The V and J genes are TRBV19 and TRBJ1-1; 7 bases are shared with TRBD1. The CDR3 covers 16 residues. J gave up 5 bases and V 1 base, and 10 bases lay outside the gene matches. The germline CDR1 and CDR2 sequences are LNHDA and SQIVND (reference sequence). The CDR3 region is CASSIGGRGYGTEAFF. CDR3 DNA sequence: TGTGCCAGTAGTATAGGGGGCAGGGGGTATGGTACTGAAGCTTTCTTT.

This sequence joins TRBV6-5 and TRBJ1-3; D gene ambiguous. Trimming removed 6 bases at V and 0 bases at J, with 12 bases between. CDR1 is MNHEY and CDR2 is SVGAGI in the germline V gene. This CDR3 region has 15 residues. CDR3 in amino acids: CASRTDGSSGNTIYF. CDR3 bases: TGTGCCAGCAGAACCGACGGGTCCTCTGGAAACACCATATATTTT.

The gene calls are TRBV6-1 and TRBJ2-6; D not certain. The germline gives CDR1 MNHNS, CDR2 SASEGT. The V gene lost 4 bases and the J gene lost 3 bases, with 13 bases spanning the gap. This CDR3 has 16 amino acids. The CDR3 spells CASSALQSSGANVLTF. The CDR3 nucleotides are TGTGCCAGCAGTGCCTTACAGTCTAGTGGGGCCAACGTCCTGACTTTC.

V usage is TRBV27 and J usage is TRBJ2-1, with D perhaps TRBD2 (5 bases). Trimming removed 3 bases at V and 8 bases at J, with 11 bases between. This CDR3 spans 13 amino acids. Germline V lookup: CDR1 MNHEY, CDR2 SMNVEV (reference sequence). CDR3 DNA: TGTGCCAGCAGTTTTGGAGGTCGGGATGAGCAGTTCTTC. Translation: CASSFGGRDEQFF.

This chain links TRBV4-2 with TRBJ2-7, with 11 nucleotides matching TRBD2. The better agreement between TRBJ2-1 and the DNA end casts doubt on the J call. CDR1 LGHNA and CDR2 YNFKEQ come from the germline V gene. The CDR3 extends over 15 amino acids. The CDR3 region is CASTTFSGGANEQFF. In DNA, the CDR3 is TGTGCCAGCACAACCTTTAGCGGGGGGGCCAATGAGCAGTTCTTC.

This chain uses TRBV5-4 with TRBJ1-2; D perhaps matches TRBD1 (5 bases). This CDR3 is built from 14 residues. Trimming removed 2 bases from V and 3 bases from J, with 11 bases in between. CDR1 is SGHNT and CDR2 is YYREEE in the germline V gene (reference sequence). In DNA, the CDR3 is TGTGCCAGCAGCTTCGGGGGTTCAGACTATGGCTACACCTTC. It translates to CASSFGGSDYGYTF.

The CDR3 is CASSPGSLSYNEQFF. Written as DNA, the CDR3 is TGTGCCAGCAGCCCCGGCTCGTTATCCTACAATGAGCAGTTCTTC. This chain links TRBV11-3 with TRBJ2-1, with D unresolved. V gave up 5 bases and J gave up 1 base, with 12 bases separating them. CDR1 is SGHNT and CDR2 is YENEEA in the germline V gene. CDR3 length: 15 amino acids.

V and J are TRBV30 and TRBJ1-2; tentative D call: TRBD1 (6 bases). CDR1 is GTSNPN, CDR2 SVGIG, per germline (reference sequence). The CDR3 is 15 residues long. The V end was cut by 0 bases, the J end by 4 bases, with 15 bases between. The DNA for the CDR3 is TGTGCCTGGAGTGTGGGAATCGGCAGGGGCTATGGCTACACCTTC. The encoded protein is CAWSVGIGRGYGYTF.

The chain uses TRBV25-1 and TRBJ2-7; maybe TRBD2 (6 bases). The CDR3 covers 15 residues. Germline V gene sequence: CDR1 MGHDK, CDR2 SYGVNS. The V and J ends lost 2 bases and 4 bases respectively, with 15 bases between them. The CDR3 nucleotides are TGTGCCAGCAGTGAAAAGGGCCTTGCGGGGTACGAGCAGTACTTC. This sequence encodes CASSEKGLAGYEQYF.

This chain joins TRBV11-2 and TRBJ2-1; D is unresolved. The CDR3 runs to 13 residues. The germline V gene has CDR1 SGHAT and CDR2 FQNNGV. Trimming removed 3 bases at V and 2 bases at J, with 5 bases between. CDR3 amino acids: CASSFSTYNEQFF. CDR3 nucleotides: TGTGCCAGCAGCTTTAGTACCTACAATGAGCAGTTCTTC.